A selection of T cell receptor beta chains follows, all from one sample in a study of identical twins. TCRdb passed the 5' RACE reads through MiXCR, listing each CDR3 protein once. The sample yields approximately 500,000 distinct CDR3 sequences, 24% seen once. Another study also made use of these data, one on T cells expressing NK-cell markers.

The material sequenced was CD4+ T cells sorted from blood. These receptors originate from a woman aged 18-29 years in good health. Both conserved end residues are part of each CDR3. A D gene is named only where the DNA matches it firmly. Part of the rows lack a size; the others show once, few, many or a class for expanded clones.

TRBJ2-2,-,-,TRBV6-5,TGTGCCAGCAGTTACTCAGGGGTAGGAAACACCGGGGAGCTGTTTTTT,CASSYSGVGNTGELFF
TRBJ2-7,-,-,TRBV30,TGTGCCTCCCGACAGCGGAGCTCCTACGAGCAGTACTTC,CASRQRSSYEQYF
TRBJ2-2,-,-,TRBV5-1,TGCGCCAGCGGGCAGGGGCCCCCCACCGGGGAGCTGTTTTTT,CASGQGPPTGELFF
TRBJ1-2,-,-,TRBV29-1,TGCAGCGTCCGAGGGCGGGGATTAAAGGATGGCTACACCTTC,CSVRGRGLKDGYTF
TRBJ2-6,-,-,TRBV7-8,TGTGCCAGCAGCTTAGGTCAGGGCCTGGGGCCTGGGGCCAACGTCCTGACTTTC,CASSLGQGLGPGANVLTF
TRBJ2-3,-,TRBD2,TRBV7-6,TGTGCCAGCAGCTTAGTCCTAGCGGACCTCACAGATACGCAGTATTTT,CASSLVLADLTDTQYF
TRBJ2-3,few,-,TRBV20-1,TGCAGTGCAACCGACGGGACACAGAATACAGATACGCAGTATTTT,CSATDGTQNTDTQYF
TRBJ2-5,-,-,TRBV18,TGTGCCAGCTCCCGACGGGACCACCAAGAGACCCAGTACTTC,CASSRRDHQETQYF
TRBJ1-5,-,TRBD1,TRBV24-1,TGTGCCACCAGTGAAGGGACAGAAAATCAGCCCCAGCATTTT,CATSEGTENQPQHF
TRBJ2-3,-,-,TRBV5-1,TGCGCCAGCAGCTGGGTGGGAGCAGATACGCAGTATTTT,CASSWVGADTQYF
TRBJ2-1,few,TRBD2,TRBV3-1,TGTGCCAGCAGCCGTACACGGGGACTAAGCTACAATGAGCAGTTCTTC,CASSRTRGLSYNEQFF
TRBJ2-7,-,-,TRBV6-9,TGTGCCAACCAGGCAGCGTCCTACGAGCAGTACTTC,CANQAASYEQYF
TRBJ2-3,few,TRBD2,TRBV20-1,TGCAGTGCTGTAAGATTAGCGGGAGAAGCAGATACGCAGTATTTT,CSAVRLAGEADTQYF
TRBJ2-7,few,TRBD1,TRBV20-1,TGCAGTGCTAGGGAACAGGGGGGTATCTACGAGCAGTACTTC,CSAREQGGIYEQYF
TRBJ2-1,-,TRBD1,TRBV7-2,TGTGCCAGCAGCTTAGAGGGGGCTATAAATGAGCAGTTCTTC,CASSLEGAINEQFF
TRBJ2-3,-,TRBD1,TRBV6-1,TGTGCCAGCAATCCTGCTCTTGGGACAGGGAGCACAGATACGCAGTATTTT,CASNPALGTGSTDTQYF
TRBJ2-7,-,TRBD2,TRBV5-1,TGCGCCAGCAGCCCCACGGCGGGGGGGCAAGAGCAGTACTTC,CASSPTAGGQEQYF
TRBJ2-7,many,TRBD2,TRBV30,TGTGCCTGGCGAAAACTAGCGGGACGCTACGAGCAGTACTTC,CAWRKLAGRYEQYF
TRBJ2-5,-,-,TRBV5-1,TGCGCCAGCAGCTTCATTGGCGGAGAGCAAGAGACCCAGTACTTC,CASSFIGGEQETQYF